Sequencing of this T cell receptor beta chain was carried out in a study of T and B cells in COVID-19 patients. Study details: Comorbidities linked to unfavorable COVID-19 outcome were present in about 90% of the roughly 20 active-infection patients. Whole-study results and caveats: In COVID-19 patients, T cell receptor beta variable and joining gene use was reportedly strongly skewed.

BIOMED2 TRB-A/B primer pools were used in multiplex TRB PCR. TCRdb processed the multiplex PCR reads anew with MiXCR; each CDR3 protein has one entry. The repertoire holds approximately 5,800 distinct CDR3 sequences, with about a quarter as singletons. Trimming took off 7 bases at V and 0 bases at J, with 10 bases between the two ends. CDR1 is GTSNPN and CDR2 is SVGIG in the germline V gene (reference sequence). The CDR3 runs 13 residues. This clonotype has only a few counts. Its antigen is not known. Blood genomic DNA input for TRB amplification was about 240-500 ng. The chain links TRBV30 to TRBJ2-4; the D gene could be TRBD1 or TRBD2 (5 bases each). Specimen: blood. The receptor comes from a human donor with active COVID-19. The CDR3 DNA reads as TGTGCCTTCCGGGACCTAGCCAAAAACATTCAGTACTTC. Translated, it gives CAFRDLAKNIQYF. Full variable domain (remainder filled in from reference TRBV30 and TRBJ2-4): SQTIHQWPATLVQPVGSPLSLECTVEGTSNPNLYWYRQAAGRGLQLLFYSVGIGQISSEVPQNLSASRPQDRQFILSSKKLLLSDSGFYLCAFRDLAKNIQYFGAGTRLSVL.